The text below deals with one T cell receptor (beta chain). Authors' methods: Amplified reference gene primers provided the basis for estimating nucleated cell counts. Assay: immunoSEQ multiplex PCR; the TCRdb copy retains only in-frame clones and omits some. V, J and clone size reflect that table, while D and trimming were determined from the DNA. Of 100,000 or so clones listed, roughly 85% are singletons. Germline values: CDR1 KGHSH, CDR2 LQKENI. The CDR3 is 15 residues long. V lost 1 base and J lost 7, with 16 bases in between. These data are taken from a study of blood T cell repertoires in COVID-19. The wider study: Sites across the United States, Italy and Spain contributed samples from acute and convalescent COVID-19. PBMCs, B-cell-depleted T cells, or T cells provided the cDNA or gDNA that made up the material.

V usage is TRBV18 and J usage is TRBJ1-1, with D possibly TRBD1 on 5 matching bases. The clonotype originates from a man between 50 and 59 years old with acute or convalescent COVID-19. Material for sequencing was peripheral blood. DNA of the CDR3: TGTGCCAGCTCACCACTAGGGGTAGGGGAGGATGAAGCTTTCTTT. Amino acid sequence: CASSPLGVGEDEAFF.